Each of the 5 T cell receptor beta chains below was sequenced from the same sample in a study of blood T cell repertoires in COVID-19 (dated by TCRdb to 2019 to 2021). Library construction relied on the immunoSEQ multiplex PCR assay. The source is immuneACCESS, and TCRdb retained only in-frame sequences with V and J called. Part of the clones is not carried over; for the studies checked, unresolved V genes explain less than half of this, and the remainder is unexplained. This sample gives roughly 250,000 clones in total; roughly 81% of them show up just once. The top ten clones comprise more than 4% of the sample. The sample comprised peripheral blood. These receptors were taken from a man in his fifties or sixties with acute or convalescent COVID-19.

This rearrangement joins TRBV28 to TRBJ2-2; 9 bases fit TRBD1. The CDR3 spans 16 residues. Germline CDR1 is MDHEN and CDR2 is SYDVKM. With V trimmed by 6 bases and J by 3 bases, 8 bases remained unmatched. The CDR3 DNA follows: TGTGCCAGCAGCTCACCGGGACAGGGTGACACCGGGGAGCTGTTTTTT. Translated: CASSSPGQGDTGELFF.

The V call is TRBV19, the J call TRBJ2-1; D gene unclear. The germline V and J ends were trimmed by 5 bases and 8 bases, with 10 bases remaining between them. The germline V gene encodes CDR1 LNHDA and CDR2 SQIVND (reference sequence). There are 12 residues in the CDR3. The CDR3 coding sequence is TGTGCCAGTAGTGTCCTAGGCTATGAGCAGTTCTTC. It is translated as CASSVLGYEQFF.

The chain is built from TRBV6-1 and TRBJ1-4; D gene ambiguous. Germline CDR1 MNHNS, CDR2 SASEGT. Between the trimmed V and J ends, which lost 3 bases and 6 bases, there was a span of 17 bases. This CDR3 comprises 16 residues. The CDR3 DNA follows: TGTGCCAGCAGTGACATCGGGATCCTAGGAGATGAAAAACTGTTTTTT. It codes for CASSDIGILGDEKLFF.

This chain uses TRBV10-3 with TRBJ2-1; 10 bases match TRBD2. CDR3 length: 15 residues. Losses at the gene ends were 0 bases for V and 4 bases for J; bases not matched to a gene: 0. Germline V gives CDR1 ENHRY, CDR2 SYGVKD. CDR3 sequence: CAISESSGRYNEQFF. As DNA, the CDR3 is TGTGCCATCAGTGAGTCTAGCGGGAGGTACAATGAGCAGTTCTTC.

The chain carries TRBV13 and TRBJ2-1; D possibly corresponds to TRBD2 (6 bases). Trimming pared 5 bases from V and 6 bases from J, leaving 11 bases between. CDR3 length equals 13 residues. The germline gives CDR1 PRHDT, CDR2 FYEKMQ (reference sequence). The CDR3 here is CASSPTTSNEQFF. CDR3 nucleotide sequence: TGTGCCAGCAGCCCAACGACTAGCAATGAGCAGTTCTTC.